These 14 T cell receptor beta chains came from one sample sequenced in a study of control samples from healthy donors and cancer patients. The repertoire was sequenced with immunoSEQ multiplex PCR; TCRdb's copy has only in-frame clones and lacks some. The data show approximately 140,000 clones, with roughly 92% seen just once and around 14% held by the top ten. Material for sequencing was blood. The receptors originated from a man aged 40-49 years in good health.

The chain has TRBV6-5 and TRBJ2-3; D call uncertain. CDR3 length: 14 amino acids. Per the germline V gene, CDR1 is MNHEY and CDR2 is SVGAGI. V was shortened by 7 bases and J by 2 bases, with 13 bases between the two germline ends. In nucleotides, the CDR3 is TGTGCCAGCATGTCAGACTTTCTCACAGATACGCAGTATTTT. Translation gives CASMSDFLTDTQYF.

The rearrangement joins TRBV24-1 to TRBJ1-2; TRBD1 aligns across 8 bases. CDR1 and CDR2 from the germline V gene are KGHDR and SFDVKD. Trimming at V came to 3 bases and at J to 4 bases, leaving 6 bases not matched to a gene. The CDR3 consists of 15 residues. CDR3: CATSDPTGDIYGYTF. The CDR3 bases are TGTGCCACCAGTGATCCGACAGGGGATATCTATGGCTACACCTTC.

This clone came up once. This chain connects TRBV28 to TRBJ1-1, with 7 bases aligning to TRBD1. In germline, CDR1 is MDHEN, CDR2 SYDVKM. Trimming cost V 1 base and J 7 bases; bases outside gene matches: 6. The length of the CDR3 is 14 residues. The CDR3 region has the DNA TGTGCCAGCAGTTTATCAGTACAGGGGAGTGAAGCTTTCTTT. Its protein product is CASSLSVQGSEAFF. The variable domain in full, completed from reference TRBV28 and TRBJ1-1, reads DVKVTQSSRYLVKRTGEKVFLECVQDMDHENMFWYRQDPGLGLRLIYFSYDVKMKEKGDIPEGYSVSREKKERFSLILESASTNQTSMYLCASSLSVQGSEAFFGQGTRLTVV.

This clone appeared a few times. A far larger clone is off by one base, so a read error is likely. Additional DNA sequences in this sample encode the identical CDR3. The V and J genes are TRBV9 and TRBJ2-7; maybe TRBD1 (5 bases). The CDR3 sequence is 13 residues long. CDR1 and CDR2 from the germline V gene are SGDLS and YYNGEE. Trimming removed 0 bases at V and 1 base at J, with 5 bases between. The CDR3, as DNA: TGTGCCAGCAGCGTAGGACAGTCCTACGAGCAGTACTTC. It is translated as CASSVGQSYEQYF. The full variable domain, its missing parts supplied by reference TRBV9 and TRBJ2-7, is DSGVTQTPKHLITATGQRVTLRCSPRSGDLSVYWYQQSLDQGLQFLIQYYNGEERAKGNILERFSAQQFPDLHSELNLSSLELGDSALYFCASSVGQSYEQYFGPGTRLTVT.

This chain uses TRBV10-3 with TRBJ1-5, with TRBD1 identical over 10 bases. The CDR3 covers 13 residues. CDR1 ENHRY and CDR2 SYGVKD come from the germline V gene. With 8 bases clipped from V and 6 bases from J, the junction kept 4 bases outside the gene matches. The CDR3 sequence: CAIRDRGGQPQHF. The DNA of the CDR3 is TGTGCCATCCGGGACAGGGGAGGTCAGCCCCAGCATTTT.

The genes are TRBV25-1 and TRBJ2-7; TRBD2 matches at 7 bases. CDR1 and CDR2 from the germline V gene are MGHDK and SYGVNS. There are 12 residues in the CDR3. J was trimmed by 3 bases and V by 10 bases; bases with no gene match: 6. CDR3 DNA: TGTGCCACGGGGGGTAGTTTCTACGAGCAGTACTTC. Translating it yields CATGGSFYEQYF.

This clone was counted once. The chain joins TRBV6-2 or TRBV6-3 to TRBJ1-4; the D gene is possibly TRBD1 (5 bases). The CDR3 consists of 14 residues. CDR1 MNHEY and CDR2 SVGEGT come from the germline V gene. The ends were cut back, 4 bases at V and 5 bases at J, with 11 bases in the middle. CDR3 DNA sequence: TGTGCCAGCAGTTCCCGACAGAAGAATGAAAAACTGTTTTTT. Translated, it gives CASSSRQKNEKLFF.

The chain joins TRBV14 to TRBJ2-3; TRBD2 matches at 10 bases. V trimming: 4 bases; J trimming: 0 bases; junction bases outside the gene matches: 7. There are 17 residues in the CDR3. Germline values: CDR1 SGHDN, CDR2 FVKESK. DNA for the CDR3: TGTGCCAGCAGCCCACTCCTAGCGGGGGCTAGCACAGATACGCAGTATTTT. Translation: CASSPLLAGASTDTQYF.

The chain joins TRBV5-1 to TRBJ2-2; no clear D. The CDR3 sequence is 16 residues long. V was shortened by 2 bases and J by 0 bases, with 11 bases between the two germline ends. Germline V lookup: CDR1 SGHRS, CDR2 YFSETQ. CDR3 loop: CASSFYRTANTGELFF. In DNA, the CDR3 is TGCGCCAGCAGCTTCTATCGGACGGCGAACACCGGGGAGCTGTTTTTT.

The chain joins TRBV6-5 to TRBJ1-2; D remains ambiguous. V dropped 8 bases and J dropped 2 bases, with 12 bases sitting between them. The CDR3 loop spans 13 amino acids. In germline, CDR1 is MNHEY, CDR2 SVGAGI. CDR3 protein: CASRPSGNYGYTF. The CDR3, as DNA: TGTGCCAGCCGACCTAGCGGGAACTATGGCTACACCTTC.

V is TRBV24-1 and J is TRBJ2-5, with 11 bases that match TRBD1. The germline V gene has CDR1 KGHDR and CDR2 SFDVKD. There are 15 residues in the CDR3. With V trimmed by 3 bases and J by 4 bases, 3 bases remained unmatched. Here the CDR3 DNA reads TGTGCCACCAGTGATCGGGACAGGGGGAGAGAGACCCAGTACTTC. It yields the protein CATSDRDRGRETQYF.

V and J are TRBV5-6 and TRBJ2-1, with 8 bases lining up with TRBD1. The CDR3 totals 19 residues. Germline V gene lookup returns CDR1 SGHDT and CDR2 YYEEEE. The trim removed 4 bases at V and 4 bases at J, leaving 19 bases unmatched. The CDR3: CASSPPTGVKESRYNEQFF. CDR3 DNA sequence: TGTGCCAGCAGCCCACCGACAGGGGTTAAGGAGTCCCGATACAATGAGCAGTTCTTC.

This chain joins TRBV7-2 and TRBJ2-1; D gene uncertain. This CDR3 comprises 12 residues. CDR1 SGHTA and CDR2 FQGNSA come from the germline V gene. V was shortened by 5 bases and J by 6 bases, with 8 bases between the two germline ends. This CDR3 reads CASSPPSNEQFF. The CDR3, as DNA: TGTGCCAGCAGCCCCCCAAGCAATGAGCAGTTCTTC.

The chain is built from TRBV12-3 or TRBV12-4 and TRBJ2-7; the D is unclear. V was cut by 4 bases and J by 4 bases, with 8 bases left in between. The CDR3 totals 12 residues. The CDR3 DNA sequence: TGTGCCAGCAGTTCCCCCGGGTACGAGCAGTACTTC. This translates into CASSSPGYEQYF.